This T cell receptor (beta chain) is drawn from a study of shared T cell receptors in the human thymus. In germline, CDR1 is SEHNR, CDR2 FQNEAQ (reference sequence). V lost 6 bases to trimming and J lost 5 bases; unmatched junction nucleotides: 10. The CDR3 covers 18 residues. Sequencing used immunoSEQ multiplex PCR; TCRdb keeps in-frame clones, though not all of them. The sample comprises approximately 660,000 clones, 70% to 90% of which are singletons, and 0.0095% to 0.012% rests with the top ten. This sample was also put to use in a study of human thymus T cells. That work contributes: The sample donors, healthy Finnish infants, were having corrective surgery for congenital heart defects. The source of the thymus tissue was resections taken during corrective heart surgery. Thymic and blood repertoires seemed to show skewed V and J gene use. Unrelated individuals reportedly shared highly overlapping thymic TCR repertoires.

Sequenced input: thymocytes. The V gene is TRBV7-9, the J gene TRBJ2-1; TRBD2 matches at 16 bases. The source is a boy younger than two with a congenital heart defect. The chain's CDR3 is CASSPGTSGRVRNNEQFF. The DNA for the CDR3 is TGTGCCAGCAGTCCCGGGACTAGCGGGAGGGTAAGGAACAATGAGCAGTTCTTC.